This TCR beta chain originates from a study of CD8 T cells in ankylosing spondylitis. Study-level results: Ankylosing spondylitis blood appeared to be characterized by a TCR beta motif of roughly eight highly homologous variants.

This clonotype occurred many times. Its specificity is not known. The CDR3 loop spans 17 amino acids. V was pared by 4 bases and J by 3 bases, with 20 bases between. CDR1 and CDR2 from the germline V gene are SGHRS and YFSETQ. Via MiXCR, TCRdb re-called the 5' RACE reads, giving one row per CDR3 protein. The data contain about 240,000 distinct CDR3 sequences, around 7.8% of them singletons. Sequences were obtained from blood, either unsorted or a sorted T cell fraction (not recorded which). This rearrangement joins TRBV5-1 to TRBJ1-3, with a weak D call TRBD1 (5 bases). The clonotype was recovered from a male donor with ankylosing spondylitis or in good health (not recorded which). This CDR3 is CASSTRSPDQGGNTIYF. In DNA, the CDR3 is TGCGCCAGCAGCACCCGCTCCCCCGACCAGGGTGGAAACACCATATATTTT.